This T cell receptor (beta chain) was retrieved from a study of cytotoxic CD8 clonotypes in ibrutinib-treated CLL. Losses at the gene ends were 5 bases for V and 4 bases for J; bases not matched to a gene: 12. CDR1 and CDR2 (germline): SQVTM, ANQGSEA. This CDR3 comprises 15 residues. With sequencing, the targeted depth ranged from 1 in 200,000 to 1 in 1 million T cells. The table came from immunoSEQ multiplex PCR; TCRdb's copy has only in-frame clones and leaves some out. The sample lists approximately 200,000 clones, over 60% occurring once. This clone was counted once. This specimen was PBMCs, taken after 24 months of ibrutinib treatment. This clonotype originated in a human donor with chronic lymphocytic leukemia. The chain joins TRBV29-1 to TRBJ1-1; 8 nucleotides match TRBD1. The CDR3 coding sequence is TGCAGCGTTATGGGCAGGGGGCATTATGGCACTGAAGCTTTCTTT. Its protein is CSVMGRGHYGTEAFF.